This T cell receptor (beta chain) comes out of a study of T cells in Graves' hyperthyroidism and ophthalmopathy. Study findings and constraints: Most clonotypes expanded in thyroid above 0.001 were likewise present in blood.

CDR3 size: 13 residues. Trimming took off 11 bases at V and 0 bases at J, with 11 bases between the two ends. CDR1 and CDR2 from the germline V gene are MGHDK and SYGVNS. RNA transcripts yielded amplified TCR beta CDR3 regions. First-round RT-PCR of the TCR CDR3 relied on the HTBI primer set. TCRdb passed the multiplex PCR reads through MiXCR, listing each CDR3 protein once. This sample carries roughly 800,000 distinct CDR3 sequences, roughly 40% of them seen once, and the ten largest clones take approximately 8.7%. Notes on this clonotype: Its specificity is not known.

Uncontrolled infection, other autoimmune disease, pregnancy and lactation each barred patients from inclusion. This receptor was obtained from a man younger than 30 with Graves' hyperthyroidism. The sample comprised blood. The genes are TRBV25-1 and TRBJ1-3; no reliable D call. CDR3 sequence reads: CAWSPLSGNTIYF. Here the CDR3 DNA reads TGTGCCTGGAGTCCTCTCTCTGGAAACACCATATATTTT.